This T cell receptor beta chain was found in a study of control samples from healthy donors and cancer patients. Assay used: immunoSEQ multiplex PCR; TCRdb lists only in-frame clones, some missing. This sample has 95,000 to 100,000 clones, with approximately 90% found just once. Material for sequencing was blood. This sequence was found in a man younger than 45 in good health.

The CDR3 loop is CASSYSSSLWRGLTPYEQYF. CDR3 DNA: TGTGCCAGCAGTTACTCGTCGAGTCTGTGGCGGGGGTTGACCCCCTACGAGCAGTACTTC. V usage is TRBV6-2 or TRBV6-3 and J usage is TRBJ2-7; 7 bases align to TRBD2. The CDR3 extends over 20 amino acids. The V segment lost 0 bases and the J segment 2 bases; nucleotides outside the gene matches: 19. Germline V gene data show CDR1 as MNHEY and CDR2 as SVGEGT.